This T cell receptor beta chain was retrieved from a study of blood T cell repertoires in COVID-19. For the study at large: The origin of the acute and convalescent COVID-19 samples was the United States, Italy and Spain. PBMCs, B-cell-depleted T cells, or T cells provided the cDNA or gDNA that made up the material.

This clone appeared once. Methods used by the authors: Estimation of nucleated cell counts relied on the amplification of reference gene primers. TCRdb's table, derived via immunoSEQ multiplex PCR, lists solely in-frame clones and lacks some. The DNA gave D and trimming, while V, J and clone size come from that table. The table records some 42,000 clones, around 85% of them present only once. Germline-derived CDR1 and CDR2 are SQVTM and ANQGSEA. With 7 bases clipped from V and 7 bases from J, the junction kept 7 bases outside the gene matches. The length of the CDR3 is 12 residues. The chain recombines TRBV29-1 with TRBJ2-1, with 7 positions matching TRBD2. Sequenced sample: peripheral blood. The TCR originated in a human donor in a cohort sampled during active COVID-19. The DNA for the CDR3 is TGCAGCGGCGGACTAGTCATGAATGAGCAGTTCTTC. Residues: CSGGLVMNEQFF.